This record concerns one T cell receptor beta chain sequence. Its antigen is not known. The data originate from a study of CXCR3-negative and CXCR3-positive naive CD8 T cells. Background on the study: About 150 million TRB reads in total, about 1.5 +/- 0.3 million per library. Study results and caveats: From TRB CDR3 properties, TCR strength was inferred; surface CD5 did not differ between naive subsets. Diversity was high in both naive subsets and much lower in memory cells.

5' RACE that incorporated UMI labels was used to prepare the TRB cDNA libraries. TCRdb re-called the 5' RACE reads and gives one entry per CDR3 protein, without DNA. The repertoire table contains tens of thousands of distinct CDR3 sequences. Germline V gene data show CDR1 as SGHTA and CDR2 as FQGNSA. There are 15 residues in the CDR3. V and J are TRBV7-2 and TRBJ2-1; as DNA is missing, the TRBD2 call by TCRdb cannot be tested. The receptor's source is a human donor in good health. Some clones in this sample may be carry-over from other donors' samples. Sample: memory CD8+ T cells from blood. CDR3 region: CASSLNGGAGNEQFF.